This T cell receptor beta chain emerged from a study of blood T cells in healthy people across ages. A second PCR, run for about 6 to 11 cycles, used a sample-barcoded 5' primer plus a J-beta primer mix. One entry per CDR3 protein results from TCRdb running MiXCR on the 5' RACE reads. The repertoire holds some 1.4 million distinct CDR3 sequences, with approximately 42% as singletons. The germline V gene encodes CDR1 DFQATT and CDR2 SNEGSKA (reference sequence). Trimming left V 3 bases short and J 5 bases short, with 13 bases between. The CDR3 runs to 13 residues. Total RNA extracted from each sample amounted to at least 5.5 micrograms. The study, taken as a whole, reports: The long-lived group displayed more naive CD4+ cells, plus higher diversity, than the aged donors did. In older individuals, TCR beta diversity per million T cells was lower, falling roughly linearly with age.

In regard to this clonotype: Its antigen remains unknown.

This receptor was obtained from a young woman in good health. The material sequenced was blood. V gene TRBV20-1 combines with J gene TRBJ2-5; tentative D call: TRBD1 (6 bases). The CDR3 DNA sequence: TGCAGTGCTAGGGCCGGGACAATGGAGACCCAGTACTTC. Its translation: CSARAGTMETQYF.